This passage covers 7 T cell receptor beta chains from one sample sequenced in a study of early T cells in non-severe SARS-CoV-2 infection. MiXCR was run by TCRdb on the 5' RACE reads, yielding one entry per CDR3 protein. The data contain 110,000 or so distinct CDR3 sequences, 9% to 14% of them singletons. The sequenced material came from whole blood. These receptors all come from an adult who was a healthcare worker with PCR-confirmed SARS-CoV-2 infection or an uninfected control (not recorded which).

This clonotype has a handful of counts. The chain recombines TRBV9 with TRBJ2-7; 12 bases are a match to TRBD2. CDR1 and CDR2 (germline): SGDLS, YYNGEE. J lost 5 bases, V lost 0 bases, and 3 bases had no gene match. The CDR3 is 15 residues long. CDR3 coding DNA: TGTGCCAGCAGCGTAGGACTAGCGGGAGTTCACGAGCAGTACTTC. This codes for CASSVGLAGVHEQYF.

This clonotype has just a few counts. The rearrangement joins TRBV6-6 to TRBJ1-1; 8 bases align to TRBD1. Germline V gene sequence: CDR1 MNHNY, CDR2 SVGAGI (reference sequence). J gave up 4 bases and V 6 bases, and 7 bases lay outside the gene matches. The CDR3 is 14 amino acids. As DNA, the CDR3 is TGTGCCAGCAGGTCCACCACAGGGGGCACTGAAGCTTTCTTT. Protein sequence: CASRSTTGGTEAFF.

The V gene is TRBV20-1, the J gene TRBJ1-1; TRBD1 aligns across 7 bases. Germline CDR1 DFQATT, CDR2 SNEGSKA (reference sequence). This CDR3 is 15 amino acids long. The junction had 14 bases not matched to a gene; V was cut back by 3 bases and J by 7 bases. This chain's CDR3 is CSASLRTGSGVEAFF. CDR3 coding DNA: TGCAGTGCTAGCTTGCGGACAGGATCTGGTGTTGAAGCTTTCTTT.

J is TRBJ2-3 and V is TRBV12-3 or TRBV12-4; 12 positions match TRBD2. There are 19 residues in the CDR3. Unmatched junction bases numbered 12, after V lost 2 bases and J lost 3 bases. The CDR3: CASSLFGLAGGPGTDTQYF. CDR3 bases: TGTGCCAGCAGTTTATTCGGGCTAGCGGGAGGGCCTGGGACAGATACGCAGTATTTT.

A few counts support this clonotype. J is TRBJ2-1 and V is TRBV28; D may correspond to TRBD1 or TRBD2 (5 bases each). The germline V gene has CDR1 MDHEN and CDR2 SYDVKM. V gave up 8 bases and J gave up 5 bases, with 7 bases separating them. This CDR3 has 11 residues. The CDR3 sequence: CASGTHNEQFF. DNA for the CDR3: TGTGCCAGCGGGACCCACAATGAGCAGTTCTTC. Based on the CDR3 plus reference TRBV28 and TRBJ2-1, the full variable domain is DVKVTQSSRYLVKRTGEKVFLECVQDMDHENMFWYRQDPGLGLRLIYFSYDVKMKEKGDIPEGYSVSREKKERFSLILESASTNQTSMYLCASGTHNEQFFGPGTRLTVL.

V usage is TRBV18 and J usage is TRBJ2-7; 8 nucleotides line up with TRBD2. CDR1 and CDR2 from the germline V gene are KGHSH and LQKENI. The CDR3 covers 15 residues. V lost 0 bases, J lost 2 bases, and 3 bases stayed unmatched. As DNA, the CDR3 is TGTGCCAGCTCACCACCGGGACTAGGTCCCTACGAGCAGTACTTC. As protein: CASSPPGLGPYEQYF.

The chain combines TRBV5-1 with TRBJ2-7; 9 positions match TRBD1. This CDR3 contains 13 residues. J was trimmed by 7 bases and V by 4 bases; bases with no gene match: 6. CDR1 is SGHRS and CDR2 is YFSETQ in the germline V gene. As DNA, the CDR3 is TGCGCCAGCAGCACCGGGACAGGGCATGAGCAGTACTTC. The encoded protein is CASSTGTGHEQYF.